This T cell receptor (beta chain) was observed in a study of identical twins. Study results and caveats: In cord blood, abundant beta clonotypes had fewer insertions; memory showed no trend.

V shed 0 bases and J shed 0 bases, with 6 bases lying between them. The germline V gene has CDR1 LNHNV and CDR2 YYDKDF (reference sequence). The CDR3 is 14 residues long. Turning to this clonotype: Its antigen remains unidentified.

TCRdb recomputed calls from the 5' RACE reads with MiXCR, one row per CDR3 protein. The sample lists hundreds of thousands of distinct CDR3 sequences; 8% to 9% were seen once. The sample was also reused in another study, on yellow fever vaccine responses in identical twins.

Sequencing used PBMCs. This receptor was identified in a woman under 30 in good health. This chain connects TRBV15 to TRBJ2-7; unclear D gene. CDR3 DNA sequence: TGTGCCACCAGCAGAGAGGGCAGCTCCTACGAGCAGTACTTC. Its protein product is CATSREGSSYEQYF.